One T cell receptor beta chain is described in this entry. This specimen comes from a study of blood T cell repertoires in COVID-19. Across the whole study: The United States, Italy and Spain supplied acute and convalescent COVID-19 samples. The cDNA or gDNA used as material had been derived from T cells, B-cell-depleted T cells, or PBMCs.

Per the study methods: Using reference gene primer amplification, nucleated cell counts were estimated. Libraries were prepared by immunoSEQ multiplex PCR; TCRdb keeps only in-frame clonotypes and omits some of them. V and J calls and clone size are as listed in that table; D and trimming were resolved from the DNA. The sample yields some 100,000 clones, 90% to 95% seen once. Trimming removed 3 bases from V and 15 bases from J; junction bases left unmatched: 13. Germline V lookup: CDR1 SGHTA, CDR2 FQGNSA. The CDR3 length is 14 residues. Input material: peripheral blood. The rearrangement joins TRBV7-2 to TRBJ2-4; 8 nucleotides line up with TRBD1. The sequence was obtained from a human donor with active COVID-19. The donor label of this sample is uncertain. In DNA, the CDR3 is TGTGCCAGCAGCTTCGGTAGGGGTCAGGGGGCGTCGTACTTC. It encodes CASSFGRGQGASYF.